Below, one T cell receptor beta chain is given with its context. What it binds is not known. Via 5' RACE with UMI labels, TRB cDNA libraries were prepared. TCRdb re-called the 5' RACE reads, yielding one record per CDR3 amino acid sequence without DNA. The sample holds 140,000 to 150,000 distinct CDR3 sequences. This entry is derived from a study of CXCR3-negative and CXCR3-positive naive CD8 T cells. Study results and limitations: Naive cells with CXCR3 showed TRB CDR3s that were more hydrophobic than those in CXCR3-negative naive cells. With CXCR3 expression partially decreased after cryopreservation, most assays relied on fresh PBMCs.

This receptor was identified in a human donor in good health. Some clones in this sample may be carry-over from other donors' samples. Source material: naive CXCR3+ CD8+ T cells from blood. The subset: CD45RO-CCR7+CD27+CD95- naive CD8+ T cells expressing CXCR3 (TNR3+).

The CDR3 region is CASSLRDIQETQYF. The chain uses TRBV7-7 and TRBJ2-5; TCRdb names TRBD1, which stays unverified in the absence of DNA. The V gene's germline CDR1 is SSHAT and CDR2 FNYEAQ (reference sequence). This CDR3 is 14 amino acids long.